This paragraph reports one TCR beta chain. This clone appeared once. The clone's antigen remains unknown. No quality values exist for individual bases; no much larger clone is one base distant. This sample stems from a study of cytomegalovirus exposure and HLA in healthy donors (dated by TCRdb to about 2017). About the study as a whole: An earlier analysis of about 560 of the donors reported over 250 Gb of sequence data and around 110 million unique TCR beta sequences obtained from roughly 170 million T cells. HLA typing included class I and class II loci at four-digit resolution. The study aimed to test whether signatures of past pathogen exposure could be identified by cataloging public T cell receptors. An early release covering roughly 640 HLA-typed donors comprised about 290 gigabases of sequencing data and tens of millions of unique TCR sequences. The study combined high-throughput TCR immunosequencing, statistical association of individual TCRs with disease status, and machine learning to predict cytomegalovirus infection status. Among 300 to 450 genotyped donors of the cohort, an average of roughly 240,000 unique TCR beta nucleotide sequences were sequenced per donor, 15% to 20% of them non-productive. All discovery cohort repertoires had been generated on a single sequencing platform. To study patterns of TCR occurrence, a later analysis re-analyzed previously published TCR beta repertoires from 666 donors and added high-resolution HLA genotyping. The study used immunosequencing to profile the T cell repertoires of around 600 subjects and linked those repertoires to cytomegalovirus serostatus. The later analysis used no new phenotypic data to find candidate immune exposures, relying instead on TCR beta sequences and their occurrence across donors. An earlier analysis of fewer than 750 of the donors used high-throughput TCR beta sequencing to judge whether each TCR beta V gene segment behaved as functional or pseudogenic. Roughly five DR-DQ haplotypes were handled as single units for association and clustering, since linkage in the cohort was strong. A later genetic analysis used genome-wide SNP genotypes for about 60% of the roughly 700 donors, treating that subset as a discovery cohort. The number of donors typed differed by locus, with roughly 620-640 for A, B, C, DRB1 and DQB1, around 500 for DQA1, approximately 580 for DPA1, and around 430 for DPB1. Donor age, sex, ethnicity and CMV serostatus were compiled alongside the repertoire data. Among the roughly 400 genotyped donors, 75% to 90% belonged to the genetic ancestry cluster associated with self-reported Caucasian donors. In addition to the first cohort of several hundred subjects, a separate validation cohort of 120 different subjects was used.

The library was prepared using the immunoSEQ multiplex PCR assay. For the multiplex PCR, a mixture combining 60 forward primers for TCR Vbeta segments and 13 reverse primers for TCR Jbeta segments was used. The CDR3 region of rearranged TCR beta genes was amplified from genomic DNA with a multiplex PCR assay. Amplified TCR beta libraries were sequenced as 87-base-pair reads on the Illumina HiSeq System. In the paper's pipeline: In a later analysis, some 80 million unique TCR beta chains were counted across the 690 or so repertoires, and roughly 10 million of these chains were shared by at least two donors. A nearest-neighbor algorithm error-corrected the raw reads and collapsed the reads into unique sequences, merging closely related sequences to remove PCR and sequencing errors. Alignment of CDR3 sequences to IMGT reference sequences was used to assign V, D and J gene segments. Each retained sequence needed at least a six-nucleotide match to both a V gene segment and a J gene segment. Rearrangements were called productive when the CDR3 lacked stop codons and stayed in frame with V and J; all others were non-productive. Following IMGT convention, CDR3 was defined as the stretch from the second conserved V-encoded cysteine up to the conserved J-encoded phenylalanine. In an earlier analysis of around 640 of the donors, sequences lacking an unambiguous match to a single V gene segment were excluded. In an earlier analysis of some 590 of the donors, a V segment was called functional when productive rearrangements were above 56.7%, and segregating when the standard deviation between donors exceeded 5%. A statistical classification framework was developed to diagnose cytomegalovirus status using the catalog of TCR beta chain sequences. In a later analysis, V and J genes were assigned by comparing TCR nucleotide sequences against IMGT/GENE-DB human TR gene sequences. Using the TCRdist pipeline, a later analysis assigned CDR3 sequences along with most-parsimonious VDJ recombination scenarios. A later analysis defined each TCR beta chain by its CDR3 amino acid sequence plus V-gene family, and excluded reads lacking a unique V-gene family. To address suspected cross-contamination and a sequencing artifact, a later analysis removed 592 highly shared, low-generation-probability nucleotide sequences. In a later analysis, a clonal expansion index was calculated for each public chain from normalized within-repertoire ranks of inferred template counts. In a later analysis, generation probabilities were computed using a VDJ recombination model fitted to out-of-frame rearrangements, and the results were checked against IGoR. In a later analysis, hypergeometric tests were used to score TCR-TCR, TCR-HLA and TCR-CMV co-occurrence, with a repertoire-size bias correction applied to TCR pairs. To estimate false discovery rates, a later analysis permuted the HLA or CMV assignments 20 times. In a later analysis, co-occurring TCRs were grouped using DBSCAN, and TCRdist sequence similarity was added for clustering within HLA-allele-positive subsets. Repertoires with fewer than 30,000 or more than 120,000 public chains were left out of co-occurrence clustering, as were four to six repertoires with anomalous nucleotide sharing. TCRdb retrieved this table from immuneACCESS and kept in-frame rearrangements only. Not all clones are present; in checked studies, unresolved V genes account for under half, and no reason is known for the remainder. The V and J calls and the clone size are those of that table, but D and trimming were determined from the DNA. The sample includes about 180,000 clones, with over 80% observed a single time. The top ten constitute about 1.3% of the sample.

The paper's findings and limits, for the study overall: Assigning TCR associations to individual alleles was difficult when HLA alleles, especially DR and DQ, strongly co-occurred. Linkage disequilibrium might explain the correlated functional status among segregating V segments, but an unknown experimental factor could not be excluded. In an earlier analysis of about 540 of the donors, most TCR beta V segments were observed in productive rearrangements about 87% or about 30% of the time, broadly matching IMGT annotations. In a later genetic analysis, a missense DCLRE1C variant was associated with V-gene and J-gene trimming of TCR beta chains, and the association was replicated in an independent cohort. According to a later analysis, most CMV-associated TCR beta chains appeared to be HLA-restricted, and the HLA associations seemed to be driven largely by CMV exposure. Because the 87-base-pair reads could not distinguish some IMGT-functional V segments, including TRBV6-2 and TRBV6-3, those segments were excluded. Across donors, most TCR sequences were observed very rarely, whereas some public TCRs were present in many individuals. Specific HLA alleles were associated with 15,000 to 20,000 TCR beta sequences at a false discovery rate of 0.05 in a later analysis. The presence/absence analyses assumed that sequencing depth was roughly uniform across donors, and that assumption may not be true. In a later analysis, the rate of TCR association differed among HLA loci, with DRB1 alleles having the most associated TCRs and HLA-C alleles having the fewest. For the cohort, immune exposure information was limited to CMV serostatus. In both the original and validation cohorts, the classifier was reported to diagnose cytomegalovirus status with high specificity and sensitivity. The earlier analysis of about 600 of the donors excluded seventeen rarely observed V segments, including chromosome 9 orphons, because counts were too low. Three of the identified cytomegalovirus-associated TCR beta chains were confirmed in vitro to be specific for cytomegalovirus antigens. The authors suggested that the approach could potentially be extended to other disease states and immunological phenotypes. The sequencing pipeline was judged likely to have produced a cluster of highly shared sequence variants as a technical artifact. This cohort had only TCR beta chains sequenced, and the lack of alpha or paired-chain data limited which features could be detected. Because HLA typing was unavailable for some donors at each locus, only the typed subset was used in association tests. A further reported finding was that TCR beta sequences accurately predicted the HLA-A and HLA-B alleles for most subjects in the first cohort. In a later genetic analysis, fewer N-insertions in productive TCRs were reported among donors in an Asian-associated ancestry cluster than the approximately 630-donor mean. A later analysis reported that several top co-occurrence clusters appeared linked to parvovirus B19, influenza, CMV and Epstein-Barr virus. In a later analysis, HLA-associated TCR beta chains were found to be more clonally expanded and to have lower generation probabilities than equally common non-associated chains. A total of some 180 TCR beta chains were listed by the study as associated with cytomegalovirus.

In total, just over 650 healthy bone marrow donors made up the cohort. All cohort members were sampled while nominally healthy, although unrecorded immune exposures were likely present. The donor tested CMV seropositive, placing the donor among the 250 to 350 seropositive members of the cohort. Every donor gave a peripheral blood sample, and the peripheral blood mononuclear cells from that sample were used for TCR beta sequencing. The Qiagen DNeasy Blood Extraction Kit was used to extract genomic DNA from the blood cell samples. Trimming leaves V shorter by 4 bases and J shorter by 3 bases, with the junction holding 6 bases beyond the gene matches. Spanning cysteine to phenylalanine, the CDR3 consists of 14 amino acids. The sequence is cut down to CDR3 DNA, 42 bases in frame from base 1. According to the germline V gene, CDR1 reads SGHRS and CDR2 reads YFSETQ.

Sequenced sample: PBMCs. This sequence uses TRBV5-1 and TRBJ2-7; a stretch of 8 junction bases matches TRBD1. The sequence was collected from a girl between 10 and 17 years old in good health and CMV-seropositive. Read as DNA, the sequence is TGCGCCAGCAGCGAACAGGGGGGACTCTACGAGCAGTACTTC. The resulting protein is CASSEQGGLYEQYF.